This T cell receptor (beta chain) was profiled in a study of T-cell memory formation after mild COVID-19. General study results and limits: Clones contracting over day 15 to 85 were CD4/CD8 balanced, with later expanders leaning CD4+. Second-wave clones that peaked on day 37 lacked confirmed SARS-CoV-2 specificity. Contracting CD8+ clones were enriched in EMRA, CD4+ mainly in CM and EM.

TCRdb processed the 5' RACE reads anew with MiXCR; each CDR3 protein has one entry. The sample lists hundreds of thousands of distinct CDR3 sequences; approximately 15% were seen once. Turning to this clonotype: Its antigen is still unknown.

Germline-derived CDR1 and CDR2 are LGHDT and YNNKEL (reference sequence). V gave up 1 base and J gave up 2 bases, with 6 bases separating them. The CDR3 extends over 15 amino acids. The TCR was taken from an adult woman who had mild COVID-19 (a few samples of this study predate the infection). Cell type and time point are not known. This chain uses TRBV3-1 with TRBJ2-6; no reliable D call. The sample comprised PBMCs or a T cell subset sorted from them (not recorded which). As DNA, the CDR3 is TGTGCCAGCAGCCAAGGGCTGGCTGGGGCCAACGTCCTGACTTTC. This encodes CASSQGLAGANVLTF.